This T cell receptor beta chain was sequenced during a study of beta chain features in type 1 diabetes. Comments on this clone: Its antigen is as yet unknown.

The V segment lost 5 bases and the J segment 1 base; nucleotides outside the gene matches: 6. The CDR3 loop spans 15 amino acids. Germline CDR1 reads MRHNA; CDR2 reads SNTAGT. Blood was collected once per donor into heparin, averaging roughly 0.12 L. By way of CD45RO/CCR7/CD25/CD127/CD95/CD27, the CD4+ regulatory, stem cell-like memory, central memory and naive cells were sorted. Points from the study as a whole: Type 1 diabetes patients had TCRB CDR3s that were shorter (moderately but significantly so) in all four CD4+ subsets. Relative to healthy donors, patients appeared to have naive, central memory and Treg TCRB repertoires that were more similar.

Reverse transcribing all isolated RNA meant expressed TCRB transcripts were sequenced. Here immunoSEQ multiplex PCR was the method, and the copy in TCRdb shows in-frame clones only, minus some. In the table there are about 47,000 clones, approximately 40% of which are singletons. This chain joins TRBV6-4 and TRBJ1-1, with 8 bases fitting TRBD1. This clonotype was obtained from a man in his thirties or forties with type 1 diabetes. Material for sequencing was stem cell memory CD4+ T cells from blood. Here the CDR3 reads CASSPGTGGNTEAFF. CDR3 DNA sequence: TGTGCCAGCAGTCCCGGGACAGGAGGGAACACTGAAGCTTTCTTT.